The 12 T cell receptor beta chains in this list originate from one sample, sequenced in a study of blood T cell repertoires in COVID-19. Method: immunoSEQ multiplex PCR; TCRdb's copy keeps in-frame clones and lacks some. Of 150,000 to 200,000 clones detected, 70% to 90% appear once; the ten largest clones hold about 4.1%. Sequencing was done on a sample of peripheral blood. These receptors originate from a woman aged 25-40 years with acute or convalescent COVID-19.

The rearrangement joins TRBV5-6 to TRBJ2-3, with D uncertain. Germline V gene lookup returns CDR1 SGHDT and CDR2 YYEEEE. This CDR3 spans 15 amino acids. The germline V and J ends were trimmed by 1 base and 2 bases, with 11 bases remaining between them. CDR3 sequence (DNA): TGTGCCAGCAGCTTGCTGCTACTGTCCACAGATACGCAGTATTTT. Translation gives CASSLLLLSTDTQYF.

The chain recombines TRBV6-2 or TRBV6-3 with TRBJ2-5, with 10 bases matching TRBD1. The V gene's germline CDR1 is MNHEY and CDR2 SVGEGT. The J segment lost 3 bases and the V segment lost 0 bases, leaving 4 bases of the junction unmatched. The CDR3 totals 16 residues. CDR3 in DNA: TGTGCCAGCAGTTACTCGGGACAGGGGTGGGAAGAGACCCAGTACTTC. It specifies CASSYSGQGWEETQYF.

Here the CDR3 DNA reads TGTGCCGGAGCAACTGACAGGGTTAGGGAGACCCAGTACTTC. Residues: CAGATDRVRETQYF. The chain has TRBV18 and TRBJ2-5, with 7 bases identical to TRBD1. CDR3 size: 14 residues. Germline CDR1 KGHSH, CDR2 LQKENI. V shed 11 bases, J shed 5 bases, and the junction held 14 bases outside the gene matches.

The rearrangement links TRBV11-2 to TRBJ1-2, with TRBD1 identical over 7 bases. CDR1 and CDR2 (germline): SGHAT, FQNNGV. This CDR3 spans 14 amino acids. J was trimmed by 8 bases and V by 2 bases; bases with no gene match: 8. The CDR3 nucleotides read TGTGCCAGCAGCTTACAAAGACAGGGCTCAGGCTACACCTTC. This encodes CASSLQRQGSGYTF.

In nucleotides, the CDR3 is TGTGCCAGCAGCTTGCCGGGACAGTACACCGGGGAGCTGTTTTTT. Residues: CASSLPGQYTGELFF. The chain combines TRBV5-6 with TRBJ2-2; 7 nucleotides line up with TRBD1. After removal of 1 base from V and 3 bases from J, the junction contained 3 bases not matched to a gene. CDR1 and CDR2 from the germline V gene are SGHDT and YYEEEE. The length of the CDR3 is 15 residues.

The chain couples TRBV9 to TRBJ2-3; 7 positions agree with TRBD1. The V and J ends lost 3 bases and 2 bases, in that order; junction bases with no gene match: 9. Germline-derived CDR1 and CDR2 are SGDLS and YYNGEE. The CDR3 sequence is 16 residues long. This CDR3 reads CASSAPTGAFTDTQYF. The CDR3 nucleotides read TGTGCCAGCAGCGCCCCAACAGGGGCCTTCACAGATACGCAGTATTTT. Combining the CDR3 with reference TRBV9 and TRBJ2-3 gives the whole variable domain DSGVTQTPKHLITATGQRVTLRCSPRSGDLSVYWYQQSLDQGLQFLIQYYNGEERAKGNILERFSAQQFPDLHSELNLSSLELGDSALYFCASSAPTGAFTDTQYFGPGTRLTVL.

This clone was recorded once. V is TRBV9 and J is TRBJ2-1, with 9 positions matching TRBD2. The CDR3 length is 15 residues. Trimming at V came to 0 bases and at J to 2 bases, leaving 0 bases not matched to a gene. Germline CDR1 and CDR2: SGDLS and YYNGEE. The CDR3 DNA sequence: TGTGCCAGCAGCGTAGTAGCGGGGGCCTACAATGAGCAGTTCTTC. Translating it yields CASSVVAGAYNEQFF.

The rearrangement uses TRBV20-1 and TRBJ1-3, with a possible D match to TRBD1 (5 bases). V was cut by 3 bases and J by 6 bases, with 12 bases left in between. The CDR3 contains 13 residues. Germline loops: CDR1 DFQATT, CDR2 SNEGSKA (reference sequence). CDR3 DNA: TGCAGTGCTAGTATCCCAGGGCAAAACACCATATATTTT. Translating it yields CSASIPGQNTIYF.

CDR3 protein: CASSLTGVGETQYF. In nucleotides, the CDR3 is TGCGCCAGCAGCTTGACAGGGGTAGGGGAGACCCAGTACTTC. The V gene is TRBV5-1, the J gene TRBJ2-5; 7 bases are a match to TRBD1. The CDR3 consists of 14 residues. From germline, CDR1 is SGHRS and CDR2 YFSETQ. Unmatched junction bases numbered 5, after V lost 1 base and J lost 5 bases.

This chain uses TRBV3-1 (or the pseudogene TRBV3-2) with TRBJ1-1; 7 nucleotides agree with TRBD1. The ends lost 6 bases at V and 0 bases at J; junction bases unmatched: 4. Germline V gene sequence: CDR1 LGHDT, CDR2 YNNKEL (reference sequence). The CDR3 has 14 amino acids. The CDR3 loop reads CASRNRGMNTEAFF. The CDR3 DNA is TGTGCCAGCAGGAACAGGGGTATGAACACTGAAGCTTTCTTT.

This clone has only one observation. This sequence joins TRBV5-6 and TRBJ1-6, with 12 nucleotides matching TRBD1. V trimming: 4 bases; J trimming: 14 bases; junction bases outside the gene matches: 13. The CDR3 is made up of 16 amino acids. Per the germline V gene, CDR1 is SGHDT and CDR2 is YYEEEE. DNA for the CDR3: TGTGCCAGCAGCGCTCCGGGGACAGGGGGCCTTTTTTCCCTCCACTTT. It translates to CASSAPGTGGLFSLHF.

The genes are TRBV3-1 (or the pseudogene TRBV3-2) and TRBJ2-7; 7 nucleotides agree with TRBD2. The germline V gene has CDR1 LGHDT and CDR2 YNNKEL (reference sequence). V shed 1 base, J shed 1 base, and the junction held 10 bases outside the gene matches. This CDR3 is 17 amino acids long. The CDR3 is CASSQGVVAGMSYEQYF. The CDR3 DNA sequence: TGTGCCAGCAGCCAAGGGGTGGTAGCGGGTATGTCCTACGAGCAGTACTTC.